This T cell receptor (beta chain) was found in a study of blood T cell repertoires in COVID-19. Whole-study context: T cells, B-cell-depleted T cells, or PBMCs supplied cDNA or gDNA.

This clone came up once. Germline CDR1 and CDR2: SGDLS and YYNGEE. V was pared by 0 bases and J by 5 bases, with 2 bases of the junction left unmatched. The CDR3 has 14 residues. This study enrolled people aged roughly 18 to 90 from around 25 US geographic areas. Participants' reported clinical history set cohort assignment. Recovered participants had two consecutive negative NP/OP PCR tests, healthcare professional clearance, or symptom resolution. Assay used: immunoSEQ multiplex PCR; TCRdb lists only in-frame clones, some missing. The data show 250,000 to 350,000 clones, about nine tenths seen once. The gene calls are TRBV9 and TRBJ2-1; 7 positions match TRBD1. The TCR was taken from a young woman who had recovered from COVID-19. What was sequenced was PBMCs or T cells enriched from blood (not recorded which). The CDR3, as DNA: TGTGCCAGCAGCGTAGACAGGGGCCACAATGAGCAGTTCTTC. Amino acids: CASSVDRGHNEQFF.